Below are 25 T cell receptor beta chains sequenced from a single sample in a study of human T cells and chemical hapten exposure. Time point given: patch test 1, 2 weeks after DPC sensitization. Noted treatment: therapeutic diphenylcyclopropenone sensitization with weekly scalp DPC. Using its own MiXCR run on the RACE reads, TCRdb lists one record per CDR3 protein. The table has 150,000 to 200,000 distinct CDR3 sequences, about 14% seen once. Sequenced here: whole blood, sampled in connection with sensitization to the hapten diphenylcyclopropenone (DPC). Every receptor here comes from a woman aged 25-40 years with alopecia areata. Some clones in this sample may be carry-over from other donors' samples.

This clonotype was recorded many times. The chain couples TRBV2 to TRBJ1-1, with 8 bases aligning to TRBD1. The CDR3 loop spans 14 amino acids. The V gene's germline CDR1 is SNHLY and CDR2 FYNNEI. With V trimmed by 5 bases and J by 5 bases, 7 bases remained unmatched. DNA of the CDR3: TGTGCCAGCAGTTTGCAGGGGGCCGGGACTGAAGCTTTCTTT. Residues: CASSLQGAGTEAFF.

The chain links TRBV28 to TRBJ2-7; D uncertain. Germline loops: CDR1 MDHEN, CDR2 SYDVKM. This CDR3 contains 16 residues. With 3 bases removed from V and 3 bases from J, the gap between germline ends came to 18 bases. CDR3 residues: CASSLVAGIPGYEQYF. The CDR3 nucleotides read TGTGCCAGCAGTTTGGTGGCTGGTATTCCGGGCTACGAGCAGTACTTC.

This clonotype was detected a few times. The chain uses TRBV30 and TRBJ2-1; a possible D gene is TRBD1 (6 bases). V was clipped by 4 bases and J by 0 bases, with 10 bases between them. The length of the CDR3 is 14 residues. Germline V CDR1 and CDR2: GTSNPN, SVGIG (reference sequence). CDR3: CAWTGASSYNEQFF. The CDR3 DNA sequence: TGTGCCTGGACAGGGGCCAGCTCCTACAATGAGCAGTTCTTC.

The gene calls are TRBV6-1 and TRBJ2-7; 14 bases line up with TRBD2. The CDR3 covers 15 residues. Germline V gives CDR1 MNHNS, CDR2 SASEGT. Unmatched junction bases numbered 5, after V lost 3 bases and J lost 7 bases. CDR3 coding DNA: TGTGCCAGCAGTGAGACTAGCGGGAGGGCCTTTGAGCAGTACTTC. This encodes CASSETSGRAFEQYF.

Here the CDR3 reads CASSMALAGTDTQYF. Written as DNA, the CDR3 is TGTGCCAGTAGTATGGCACTAGCGGGCACAGATACGCAGTATTTT. V is TRBV19 and J is TRBJ2-3, with TRBD2 matching 8 bases. With 3 bases clipped from V and 1 base from J, the junction kept 3 bases outside the gene matches. The CDR3 totals 15 residues. The germline V gene has CDR1 LNHDA and CDR2 SQIVND (reference sequence).

This clonotype has only a few counts. The chain links TRBV11-2 to TRBJ2-5; 7 nucleotides line up with TRBD1. The CDR3 is made up of 14 amino acids. Looked up from germline, CDR1 is SGHAT and CDR2 is FQNNGV. Trimming at V came to 0 bases and at J to 7 bases, leaving 5 bases not matched to a gene. The CDR3 sequence is CASSLDEGAGTQYF. The DNA for the CDR3 is TGTGCCAGCAGCTTAGATGAGGGGGCCGGGACCCAGTACTTC.

The rearrangement links TRBV4-2 to TRBJ1-1; D gene ambiguous. V lost 2 bases to trimming and J lost 5 bases, with 15 bases between them. This CDR3 comprises 15 residues. CDR1 and CDR2 (germline): LGHNA, YNFKEQ. The CDR3 bases are TGTGCCAGCAGCCAACTAGAGGTGGGCAAAACTGAAGCTTTCTTT. This gives the protein CASSQLEVGKTEAFF.

This clonotype was observed a handful of times. This chain uses TRBV27 with TRBJ2-1, with a possible D match to TRBD1 (5 bases). This CDR3 region has 13 residues. The germline CDR1 and CDR2 sequences are MNHEY and SMNVEV (reference sequence). The germline V and J ends were trimmed by 1 base and 6 bases, with 7 bases remaining between them. CDR3 coding DNA: TGTGCCAGCAGTTTATTAACAGGCAATGAGCAGTTCTTC. This codes for CASSLLTGNEQFF.

The genes are TRBV14 and TRBJ1-6, with D tentatively TRBD1 (6 bases). Looked up from germline, CDR1 is SGHDN and CDR2 is FVKESK. Trimming pared 4 bases from V and 8 bases from J, leaving 15 bases between. The CDR3 spans 15 residues. The chain's CDR3 is CASSLFPGAYSPLHF. CDR3 sequence (DNA): TGTGCCAGCAGCCTTTTCCCGGGGGCGTATTCACCCCTCCACTTT.

This clonotype turned up a few times. The chain uses TRBV7-2 and TRBJ1-1; D uncertain. Germline CDR1 SGHTA, CDR2 FQGNSA. This CDR3 contains 13 residues. V gave up 5 bases and J gave up 7 bases, with 14 bases separating them. CDR3 coding DNA: TGTGCCAGCAGCCAAGCATCTGGGCTTGAAGCTTTCTTT. Translation gives CASSQASGLEAFF.

This clonotype was detected many times. This chain uses TRBV29-1 with TRBJ1-1; perhaps TRBD1 as D (5 bases). Germline-derived CDR1 and CDR2 are SQVTM and ANQGSEA. V was shortened by 7 bases and J by 6 bases, with 9 bases between the two germline ends. The CDR3 spans 10 residues. This CDR3 is CSASQAEAFF. The CDR3, as DNA: TGCAGCGCGTCACAGGCTGAAGCTTTCTTT.

This clonotype was seen more than once but under ten times. CDR3 nucleotide sequence: TGTGCCAGCAGTCCCATTCAGGGAAAAGCTTTCTTT. Translation gives CASSPIQGKAFF. The chain combines TRBV6-6 with TRBJ1-1; tentatively, D is TRBD1 (5 bases). CDR3 length equals 12 residues. Germline V lookup: CDR1 MNHNY, CDR2 SVGAGI (reference sequence). V lost 5 bases and J lost 9, with 13 bases in between.

The chain employs TRBV6-1 and TRBJ2-7; TRBD1 matches at 7 bases. Germline V gene lookup returns CDR1 MNHNS and CDR2 SASEGT. This CDR3 is 15 amino acids long. Trimming took 3 bases from V and 5 from J; bases not matched to a gene: 10. CDR3 region: CASSEVPHRGDEQYF. CDR3 nucleotides: TGTGCCAGCAGTGAGGTCCCCCACAGGGGTGACGAGCAGTACTTC.

V is TRBV19 and J is TRBJ2-4; D is possibly TRBD2 (6 bases). Between the trimmed V and J ends, which lost 7 bases and 1 base, there was a span of 14 bases. Germline V gene lookup returns CDR1 LNHDA and CDR2 SQIVND (reference sequence). This CDR3 is built from 15 residues. CDR3 in amino acids: CASNEASAAKNIQYF. The CDR3 DNA reads as TGTGCCAGTAACGAGGCTAGCGCGGCCAAAAACATTCAGTACTTC.

The V and J genes are TRBV20-1 and TRBJ2-7; 7 bases map to TRBD1. The CDR3 spans 14 residues. Germline lookup yields CDR1 DFQATT and CDR2 SNEGSKA (reference sequence). V trimming: 0 bases; J trimming: 5 bases; junction bases outside the gene matches: 7. CDR3 nucleotide sequence: TGCAGTGCTAGAGATAGACGGGACAGCCACGAGCAGTACTTC. Protein product: CSARDRRDSHEQYF.

J is TRBJ1-5 and V is TRBV18, with D tentatively TRBD1 (5 bases). This CDR3 is 17 amino acids long. Trimming took 1 base from V and 3 from J, leaving 16 bases between them. Germline CDR1 reads KGHSH; CDR2 reads LQKENI. DNA of the CDR3: TGTGCCAGCTCACCACATGGGGCGGACCGATACAATCAGCCCCAGCATTTT. Translation: CASSPHGADRYNQPQHF. Combining the CDR3 with reference TRBV18 and TRBJ1-5 gives the whole variable domain NAGVMQNPRHLVRRRGQEARLRCSPMKGHSHVYWYRQLPEEGLKFMVYLQKENIIDESGMPKERFSAEFPKEGPSILRIQQVVRGDSAAYFCASSPHGADRYNQPQHFGDGTRLSIL.

This clonotype was counted a few times. In nucleotides, the CDR3 is TGTGCCAGCAAGGGGGGACAGATCTACGAGCAGTACTTC. Protein: CASKGGQIYEQYF. The rearrangement uses TRBV28 and TRBJ2-7; maybe TRBD1 (7 bases). Per germline, CDR1 MDHEN and CDR2 SYDVKM. Trimming removed 7 bases at V and 3 bases at J, with 13 bases between. The CDR3 consists of 13 residues. Looking up the rest from reference TRBV28 and TRBJ2-7 gives the full variable domain: DVKVTQSSRYLVKRTGEKVFLECVQDMDHENMFWYRQDPGLGLRLIYFSYDVKMKEKGDIPEGYSVSREKKERFSLILESASTNQTSMYLCASKGGQIYEQYFGPGTRLTVT.

At least ten counts were recorded for this clonotype. This chain uses TRBV6-5 with TRBJ2-1; TRBD2 matches 13 bases. V was clipped by 5 bases and J by 8 bases; unmatched bases: 6. Germline values: CDR1 MNHEY, CDR2 SVGAGI. The CDR3 runs to 15 residues. CDR3 protein: CASSPTSGGADEQFF. The CDR3 DNA follows: TGTGCCAGCAGTCCCACTAGCGGGGGGGCGGATGAGCAGTTCTTC.

There are a few counts of this clonotype. V gene TRBV7-2 combines with J gene TRBJ1-2, with unresolved D. This CDR3 contains 15 residues. CDR1 is SGHTA, CDR2 FQGNSA, per germline. The germline V and J ends were trimmed by 3 bases and 2 bases, with 13 bases remaining between them. The CDR3 DNA reads TGTGCCAGCAGCTTCCGTGGCGCGGAGAACTATGGCTACACCTTC. Protein sequence: CASSFRGAENYGYTF.

The chain links TRBV11-2 to TRBJ2-2; D is unclear. CDR1 and CDR2 (germline): SGHAT, FQNNGV. V dropped 0 bases and J dropped 0 bases, with 5 bases sitting between them. This CDR3 is 15 amino acids long. The CDR3, as DNA: TGTGCCAGCAGCTTAGATCCAACGAACACCGGGGAGCTGTTTTTT. Its protein is CASSLDPTNTGELFF. Complete variable domain (other parts from reference TRBV11-2 and TRBJ2-2): EAGVAQSPRYKIIEKRQSVAFWCNPISGHATLYWYQQILGQGPKLLIQFQNNGVVDDSQLPKDRFSAERLKGVDSTLKIQPAKLEDSAVYLCASSLDPTNTGELFFGEGSRLTVL.

This clonotype was detected many times. This chain connects TRBV2 to TRBJ2-5; 11 bases are a match to TRBD2. J gave up 5 bases and V 3 bases, and 14 bases lay outside the gene matches. The CDR3 is made up of 18 amino acids. Germline V gene sequence: CDR1 SNHLY, CDR2 FYNNEI. The CDR3 reads CASSEAASSGGHWETQYF. Here the CDR3 DNA reads TGTGCCAGCAGTGAGGCGGCGTCTAGCGGGGGGCATTGGGAGACCCAGTACTTC.

This clonotype was seen a handful of times. This chain links TRBV21-1 with TRBJ1-4. TRBV21-1 is a recognized pseudogene. The CDR3 runs 14 residues. Written as DNA, the CDR3 is TGTGCCAGCAGGACAATGTGGGCTAATGAAAAACTGTTTTTT. It translates to CASRTMWANEKLFF.

This chain links TRBV7-2 with TRBJ2-7, with TRBD2 matching 10 bases. The J segment lost 9 bases and the V segment lost 1 base, leaving 6 bases of the junction unmatched. The V gene's germline CDR1 is SGHTA and CDR2 FQGNSA. The CDR3 covers 14 residues. DNA for the CDR3: TGTGCCAGCAGCTTAGGGCTAGCGGGGGTCTGGCAGTACTTC. Translating gives CASSLGLAGVWQYF. The full variable domain, with the rest looked up from reference TRBV7-2 and TRBJ2-7, is GAGVSQSPSNKVTEKGKDVELRCDPISGHTALYWYRQSLGQGLEFLIYFQGNSAPDKSGLPSDRFSAERTGGSVSTLTIQRTQQEDSAVYLCASSLGLAGVWQYFGPGTRLTVT.

The chain uses TRBV5-1 and TRBJ2-7; D is possibly TRBD2 (7 bases). Germline CDR1 and CDR2: SGHRS and YFSETQ. With 4 bases removed from V and 2 bases from J, the gap between germline ends came to 16 bases. The CDR3 runs to 15 residues. CDR3 sequence reads: CASSIGGTSTYEQYF. CDR3 DNA: TGCGCCAGCAGCATCGGGGGGACATCTACCTACGAGCAGTACTTC.

This clonotype has ten or more counts. The chain couples TRBV7-9 to TRBJ1-2; no reliable D call. Trimming took off 6 bases at V and 4 bases at J, with 18 bases between the two ends. Germline lookup yields CDR1 SEHNR and CDR2 FQNEAQ (reference sequence). The CDR3 totals 15 residues. The CDR3 DNA is TGTGCCAGCAGTCAAATGCTGGGTTTCGGCTATGGCTACACCTTC. Its protein product is CASSQMLGFGYGYTF.